One TCR beta chain is described in this entry. The antigen is not known. CDR1 and CDR2 (germline): MDHEN, SYDVKM. V lost 6 bases to trimming and J lost 2 bases; unmatched junction nucleotides: 3. The CDR3 runs to 14 residues. Researchers ran the PCR with 60 Vbeta and 13 Jbeta primers. The repertoire was sequenced with immunoSEQ multiplex PCR; TCRdb's copy has only in-frame clones and lacks some. The repertoire holds roughly 71,000 clones, around 70% seen once, with approximately 21% in the top ten. These donors, healthy bone marrow donors, were studied. This entry is derived from a study of cytomegalovirus exposure and HLA in healthy donors. Background on the study: Among the approximately 400 donors who were genotyped, around 77% fell in the genetic ancestry cluster that is associated with self-reported Caucasian donors.

Study observations and caveats: Trimming of TCR beta V- and J-genes showed a link, identified in a later analysis, to a missense DCLRE1C variant. Despite most TCR sequences being rare, some public TCRs occurred in many donors.

This receptor was obtained from a man aged 35 to 55 in good health and CMV-seropositive. J is TRBJ2-3 and V is TRBV28; 9 nucleotides agree with TRBD2. Sequencing was carried out using PBMCs. The DNA for the CDR3 is TGTGCCAGCAGCAGCGGGGGGTCCACAGATACGCAGTATTTT. This sequence encodes CASSSGGSTDTQYF.